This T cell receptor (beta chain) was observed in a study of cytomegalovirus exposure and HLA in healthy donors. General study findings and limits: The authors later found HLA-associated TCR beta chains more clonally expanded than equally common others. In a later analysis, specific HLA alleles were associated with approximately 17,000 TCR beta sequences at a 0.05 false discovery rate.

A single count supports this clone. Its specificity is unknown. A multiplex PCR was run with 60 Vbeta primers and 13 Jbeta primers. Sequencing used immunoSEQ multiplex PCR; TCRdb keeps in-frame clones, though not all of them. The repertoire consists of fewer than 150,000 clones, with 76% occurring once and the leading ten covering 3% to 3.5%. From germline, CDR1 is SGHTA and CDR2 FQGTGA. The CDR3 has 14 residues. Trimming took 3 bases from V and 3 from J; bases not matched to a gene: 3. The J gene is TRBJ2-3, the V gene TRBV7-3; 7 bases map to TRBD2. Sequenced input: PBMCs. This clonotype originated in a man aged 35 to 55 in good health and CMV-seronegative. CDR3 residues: CASSLGTITDTQYF. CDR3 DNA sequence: TGTGCCAGCAGCTTGGGGACTATAACAGATACGCAGTATTTT.